This TCR beta chain was profiled in a study of regulatory T cells in long-lasting Graves disease. At the level of the study: Persistent Graves' disease denoted over 5 years of antithyroid drugs plus positive TSH receptor antibodies.

The table lists this clonotype with many counts. Its cognate antigen is unknown. The sample's time point: persistent/refractory GD, antithyroid drugs over 5 years with positive TRAb. Making the TCR library involved RNA that had been extracted from PBMCs. Combining iRepertoire HTBI primers with Arm-PCR of CDR3 regions, the authors built TCR beta libraries. One entry per CDR3 protein, called by TCRdb with MiXCR from the multiplex PCR reads. The sample lists 300,000 to 400,000 distinct CDR3 sequences; roughly a fifth were seen once. Overall study findings and caveats: Researchers examined only peripheral blood and not thyroid tissue. Patients with persistent disease shared some 3,000 public clonotypes, outpacing the approximately 950 shared by new patients.

With 2 bases clipped from V and 6 bases from J, the junction kept 10 bases outside the gene matches. Germline assignment: CDR1 MNHEY and CDR2 SVGAGI. This CDR3 spans 15 amino acids. Specimen: peripheral blood mononuclear cells (PBMCs), collected when the disease was refractory, from a patient treated with antithyroid drugs. The J gene is TRBJ2-7, the V gene TRBV6-5, with TRBD2 matching 7 bases. This TCR was recovered from a female donor with Graves disease. CDR3: CASSYQGGSPLEQYF. For the CDR3, the DNA is TGTGCCAGCAGTTACCAGGGCGGGAGCCCCCTCGAGCAGTACTTC.